A single sample is the source of the 15 T cell receptor beta chains below, sequenced in a study of blood T cell repertoires in COVID-19. The data were produced by immunoSEQ multiplex PCR, yet TCRdb's version contains in-frame clones alone and is incomplete. This table has about 76,000 clones, roughly 87% appearing once. The sample was peripheral blood. The receptors here all came from a woman in her forties or fifties in a cohort sampled during active COVID-19.

This clone was seen only once. The chain has TRBV19 and TRBJ1-5, with no clear D. The CDR3 sequence is 13 residues long. Germline-derived CDR1 and CDR2 are LNHDA and SQIVND (reference sequence). V lost 5 bases and J 0 bases, leaving 5 bases between the germline ends. The CDR3 bases are TGTGCCAGTAGTCAGGATAGCAATCAGCCCCAGCATTTT. Residues: CASSQDSNQPQHF.

The CDR3 is CASSSRRTGYNSPLHF. The CDR3 bases are TGTGCCAGCAGCTCCCGCCGGACAGGTTATAATTCACCCCTCCACTTT. The chain carries TRBV7-2 and TRBJ1-6, with 7 bases identical to TRBD1. Germline V lookup: CDR1 SGHTA, CDR2 FQGNSA. Germline trimming cut 4 bases from V and 4 bases from J; bases unmatched to any gene: 7. CDR3 length: 16 amino acids.

This clone was seen a single time. This sequence joins TRBV4-1 and TRBJ1-2; 9 positions match TRBD1. V shed 2 bases, J shed 4 bases, and the junction held 5 bases outside the gene matches. This CDR3 has 15 residues. In germline, CDR1 is MGHRA, CDR2 YSYEKL. In nucleotides, the CDR3 is TGCGCCAGCAGCCAACAGACGACAGGGGGCTATGGCTACACCTTC. Its protein product is CASSQQTTGGYGYTF.

The rearrangement uses TRBV10-3 and TRBJ2-7; 8 bases map to TRBD2. The CDR3 has 15 amino acids. J lost 3 bases, V lost 9 bases, and 13 bases had no gene match. In germline, CDR1 is ENHRY, CDR2 SYGVKD. The CDR3 nucleotides read TGTGCCATGGGGGATGGGACTAGATTCGTCTACGAGCAGTACTTC. Amino acids: CAMGDGTRFVYEQYF.

The chain is built from TRBV18 and TRBJ1-1; D is uncertain. Germline CDR1 reads KGHSH; CDR2 reads LQKENI. V shed 2 bases and J shed 8 bases, with 6 bases lying between them. This CDR3 comprises 11 residues. CDR3 residues: CASSPNREAFF. CDR3 nucleotides: TGTGCCAGCTCACCAAACAGAGAAGCTTTCTTT. The full variable domain, with the rest looked up from reference TRBV18 and TRBJ1-1, is NAGVMQNPRHLVRRRGQEARLRCSPMKGHSHVYWYRQLPEEGLKFMVYLQKENIIDESGMPKERFSAEFPKEGPSILRIQQVVRGDSAAYFCASSPNREAFFGQGTRLTVV.

This chain joins TRBV4-2 and TRBJ1-1; 7 positions agree with TRBD1. Germline-derived CDR1 and CDR2 are LGHNA and YNFKEQ. This CDR3 is 15 amino acids long. With V trimmed by 2 bases and J by 1 base, 4 bases remained unmatched. This chain's CDR3 is CASSQTGAGNTEAFF. The CDR3 DNA sequence: TGTGCCAGCAGCCAAACAGGGGCGGGGAACACTGAAGCTTTCTTT.

The V call is TRBV5-1, the J call TRBJ2-7; TRBD2 agrees at 10 bases. The CDR3 consists of 19 residues. V lost 1 base, J lost 9 bases, and 22 bases stayed unmatched. Germline CDR1 and CDR2: SGHRS and YFSETQ. The CDR3 DNA follows: TGCGCCAGCAGCTTGTTATCTGCGTCTAGCGGGAGCCAAAACGTCCGGCAGTACTTC. This translates into CASSLLSASSGSQNVRQYF.

The chain couples TRBV5-1 to TRBJ2-1; 8 bases fit TRBD1. Germline loops: CDR1 SGHRS, CDR2 YFSETQ. The CDR3 loop spans 13 amino acids. V shed 4 bases and J 6 bases; nucleotides not matched to a gene: 3. For the CDR3, the DNA is TGCGCCAGCAGCCGGACAGGGCCCAATGAGCAGTTCTTC. Protein product: CASSRTGPNEQFF.

The gene calls are TRBV6-2 or TRBV6-3 and TRBJ1-5; D is perhaps TRBD1 (6 bases). Germline V CDR1 and CDR2: MNHEY, SVGEGT. V lost 5 bases and J lost 2, with 22 bases in between. This CDR3 has 18 amino acids. The CDR3 DNA sequence: TGTGCCAGCAGTCCGCCGGGACCCCAGGGGCCAGGCAATCAGCCCCAGCATTTT. Amino acid sequence: CASSPPGPQGPGNQPQHF.

The genes are TRBV7-9 and TRBJ2-3; 7 nucleotides match TRBD1. Trimming took 3 bases from V and 1 from J; bases not matched to a gene: 1. Germline V CDR1 and CDR2: SEHNR, FQNEAQ (reference sequence). The CDR3 covers 14 residues. In DNA form, the CDR3 reads TGTGCCAGCAGCTTCACAGGGGGCACAGATACGCAGTATTTT. The encoded protein is CASSFTGGTDTQYF.

This CDR3 is CASSKPFERERNTEAFF. As DNA, the CDR3 is TGTGCCAGCAGCAAACCTTTTGAGAGGGAACGGAACACTGAAGCTTTCTTT. V usage is TRBV21-1 and J usage is TRBJ1-1. TRBV21-1 is a pseudogene locus. This CDR3 is built from 17 residues.

CDR3 DNA sequence: TGTGCTAGTGGTTTTAGTGTCTCGTCTGAGACAGATACGCAGTATTTT. Its protein product is CASGFSVSSETDTQYF. The chain recombines TRBV12-5 with TRBJ2-3, with D uncertain. The germline V gene encodes CDR1 LGHNT and CDR2 FRNRAP. Trimming pared 3 bases from V and 3 bases from J, leaving 16 bases between. The CDR3 length is 16 residues.

This chain connects TRBV9 to TRBJ2-3, with 8 bases identical to TRBD1. This CDR3 is 11 amino acids long. Germline values: CDR1 SGDLS, CDR2 YYNGEE. V was clipped by 3 bases and J by 10 bases; unmatched bases: 1. CDR3 coding DNA: TGTGCCAGCAGCGGGACAGGGCCGCAGTATTTT. This gives the protein CASSGTGPQYF.

The V call is TRBV28, the J call TRBJ1-5; D might be TRBD1 (6 bases). CDR1 is MDHEN, CDR2 SYDVKM, per germline. Trimming shortened V by 10 bases and J by 2 bases, and 18 bases separated the two germline ends. The CDR3 totals 15 residues. The CDR3 bases are TGTGCCATCAACGGGGGGGCGAGGGGCAATCAGCCCCAGCATTTT. Amino acids: CAINGGARGNQPQHF.

This clone occurred a few times. The J gene is TRBJ1-2, the V gene TRBV10-2, with TRBD1 identical over 9 bases. Germline lookup yields CDR1 WSHSY and CDR2 SAAADI. This CDR3 spans 14 amino acids. V lost 4 bases, J lost 8 bases, and 8 bases stayed unmatched. CDR3 residues: CASSVLGQGEGYTF. The CDR3 coding sequence is TGCGCCAGCAGTGTTTTGGGACAGGGTGAAGGCTACACCTTC.